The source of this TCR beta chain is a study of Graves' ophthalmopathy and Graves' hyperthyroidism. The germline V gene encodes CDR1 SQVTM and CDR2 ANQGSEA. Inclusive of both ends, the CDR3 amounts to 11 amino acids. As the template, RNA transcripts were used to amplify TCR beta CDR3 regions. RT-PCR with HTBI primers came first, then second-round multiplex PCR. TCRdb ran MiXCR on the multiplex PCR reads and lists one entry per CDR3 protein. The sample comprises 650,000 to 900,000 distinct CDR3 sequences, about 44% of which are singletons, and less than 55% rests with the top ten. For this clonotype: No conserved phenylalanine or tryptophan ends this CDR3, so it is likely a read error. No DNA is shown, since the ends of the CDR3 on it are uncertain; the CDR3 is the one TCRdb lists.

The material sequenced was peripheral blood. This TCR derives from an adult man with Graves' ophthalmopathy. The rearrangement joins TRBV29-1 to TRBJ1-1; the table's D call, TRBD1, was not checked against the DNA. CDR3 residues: CSVEPGQGVRI.